A selection of T cell receptor beta chains follows, all from one sample in a study of Graves' ophthalmopathy and Graves' hyperthyroidism. TCRdb redid the calling of the multiplex PCR reads with MiXCR, one entry per CDR3 protein. The table lists around 590,000 distinct CDR3 sequences, 39% of them singletons. The sample was peripheral blood or thyroid tissue (not recorded which). The receptors derive from an adult man with Graves' hyperthyroidism. The CDR3 runs from the conserved cysteine through the conserved F or W. A D gene is named only where the DNA matches it firmly. Where a row states a size, it is once, few, many or the class of an expanded clone; other rows omit it.

D gene	V gene	clone size	J gene	CDR3 DNA	CDR3 protein
TRBD2	TRBV20-1	many	TRBJ2-5	TGCAGTGCTAGAGATCGGCTAGCGGGGTCAGAGACCCAGTACTTC	CSARDRLAGSETQYF
NA	TRBV24-1	NA	TRBJ1-2	TGTGCCTCTCGATTGGGGGCCGGGGGCGGGTACTATGGCTACACCTTC	CASRLGAGGGYYGYTF
TRBD1	TRBV29-1	NA	TRBJ1-2	TGCAGCGGGTGGACAGGGGGCAGCACCTTC	CSGWTGGSTF
TRBD1	TRBV5-1	few	TRBJ2-3	TGCGCCAGCAGGGGACAGGGCACAGATACGCAGTATTTT	CASRGQGTDTQYF
NA	TRBV20-1	NA	TRBJ1-1	TGCAGTGCCAGCTCACCCCCGTCGATCGGCGACGATCTGAACACTGAAGCTTTCTTT	CSASSPPSIGDDLNTEAFF
TRBD1	TRBV24-1	NA	TRBJ1-4	TGTGCCACCAGTGAAACAGGGGTAAATGAAAAACTGTTTTTT	CATSETGVNEKLFF
NA	TRBV29-1	NA	TRBJ2-7	TGCAGCGTTGGACGGCCCTACGAGCAGTACTTC	CSVGRPYEQYF
NA	TRBV12-3/TRBV12-4	many	TRBJ2-7	TGTGCCAGCAGTTCCCGGACAGTGGCCTACGAGCAGTACTTC	CASSSRTVAYEQYF
TRBD1	TRBV2	many	TRBJ1-2	TGTGCCAGCAGTGTTCTGACAGGGTCGGGTGGCTACACCTTC	CASSVLTGSGGYTF
NA	TRBV9	many	TRBJ1-2	TGTGCCAGCAGCGTAGCCTTACAGGACTATGGCTACACCTTC	CASSVALQDYGYTF
NA	TRBV12-3/TRBV12-4	NA	TRBJ1-2	TGTGCCAGCAGTACGGGGTTTGGCTACACCTTC	CASSTGFGYTF
TRBD1	TRBV24-1	NA	TRBJ2-5	TGTGCCACCAGTGATGCCGGGACAGGGGAGGTGGAGACCCAGTACTTC	CATSDAGTGEVETQYF
TRBD1	TRBV29-1	NA	TRBJ1-2	TGCAGCGAGAAGACAGGGGGCGGTGGCTACACCTTC	CSEKTGGGGYTF
NA	TRBV25-1	NA	TRBJ1-1	TGTGCCAGCAGTGGAGGGAGGGATGGCACTGAAGCTTTCTTT	CASSGGRDGTEAFF
TRBD1	TRBV5-8	many	TRBJ2-7	TGTGCCAGCAGCCCAACGGCACAGGGGGCCGCCTACGAGCAGTACTTC	CASSPTAQGAAYEQYF
NA	TRBV12-3/TRBV12-4	few	TRBJ2-7	TGTGCCAGCAGTTTACGTCACACGGCCACCAACTACGAGCAGTACTTC	CASSLRHTATNYEQYF
NA	TRBV12-3/TRBV12-4	many	TRBJ2-7	TGTGCCAGCAGTTTCGGGGAGAGCTCCTACGAGCAGTACTTC	CASSFGESSYEQYF
NA	TRBV11-2	NA	TRBJ2-5	TGTGCCAGCACGGAGGGGGAAGAGACCCAGTACTTC	CASTEGEETQYF
NA	TRBV28	few	TRBJ1-1	TGTGCCAGCAGTTTGCGACGGGCTTTGAACACTGAAGCTTTCTTT	CASSLRRALNTEAFF
TRBD1	TRBV6-4	many	TRBJ2-2	TGTGCCAGCAGTAGAGCCGGGACAGGATCGAACACCGGGGAGCTGTTTTTT	CASSRAGTGSNTGELFF
TRBD1	TRBV2	NA	TRBJ1-3	TGTGCCAGCCGACAGGGACTAGGAAACACCATATATTTT	CASRQGLGNTIYF
NA	TRBV29-1	few	TRBJ1-2	TGCAGCGCCCCGACAGGTTCTGGCTACACCTTC	CSAPTGSGYTF
NA	TRBV28	few	TRBJ1-2	TGTGCCAGCATCGTGGGGGGGGCGGGCTATGGCTACACCTTC	CASIVGGAGYGYTF
TRBD1	TRBV7-2	few	TRBJ2-2	TGTGCCAGCAGCCGGTTGGGACAGGGGAACACCGGGGAGCTGTTTTTT	CASSRLGQGNTGELFF
NA	TRBV2	NA	TRBJ1-1	TGTGCCAGCAGTGCTTCAGGGATCACTGAAGCTCTCTTT	CASSASGITEALF
TRBD1	TRBV11-1	NA	TRBJ2-5	TGTGCCAGCAGCAACGACGGGGGGACAGGGGGGACCCAGTACTTC	CASSNDGGTGGTQYF
NA	TRBV7-2	few	TRBJ1-2	TGTGCCAGCAGCTTAGAGGCTCGGGGAGGGGGGGTCTATGGCTACACCTTC	CASSLEARGGGVYGYTF
NA	TRBV10-3	few	TRBJ2-3	TGTGCCATCAGTCCCGGGAGCAATACGCAGTATTTT	CAISPGSNTQYF
NA	TRBV9	many	TRBJ1-2	TGTGCCAGCACCTCGCGGCATGGCTACACCTTC	CASTSRHGYTF
NA	TRBV7-8	once	TRBJ1-3	TGTGCCAGCAGCTTTGACAGCTTCTCTGGAAACACCATATATTTT	CASSFDSFSGNTIYF
TRBD1	TRBV24-1	NA	TRBJ2-5	TGTGCCACCAGTGATGTGGACAGGGCAGAGACCCAGTACTTC	CATSDVDRAETQYF
TRBD2	TRBV7-2	once	TRBJ2-7	TGTGCCAGCAGCCGACTAGCGGGAGCTTCTTACGAGCAGTACTTC	CASSRLAGASYEQYF
NA	TRBV14	NA	TRBJ1-1	TGTGCCAGCTCACCAGGGTACATGAACACTGAAGCTTTCTTT	CASSPGYMNTEAFF
TRBD1	TRBV7-9	NA	TRBJ1-1	TGTGCCAGCAGCTTGACAGGGGCTATGGGCACTGAAGCTTTCTTT	CASSLTGAMGTEAFF
NA	TRBV19	NA	TRBJ2-1	TGTGCAACCCTCCCGAGGGCGGGATCGTACAATGAGCAGTTCTTC	CATLPRAGSYNEQFF
TRBD1	TRBV7-9	many	TRBJ1-2	TGTGCCAGCAGCCTCGGACAGGGGGCCTATGGCTACACCTTC	CASSLGQGAYGYTF
TRBD2	TRBV7-3	few	TRBJ2-7	TGTGCCAGCAGCACCGGGACTAGGGGGAGGGATGAGCAGTACTTC	CASSTGTRGRDEQYF
TRBD2	TRBV2	NA	TRBJ2-1	TGTGCCAGTACTAGCGGGGGCCCGGTTAATGAGCAGTTCTTC	CASTSGGPVNEQFF
NA	TRBV10-3	few	TRBJ2-2	TGTGCCATCTTGCGTGGAGTAAGGGGAAACACCGGGGAGCTGTTTTTT	CAILRGVRGNTGELFF
NA	TRBV2	NA	TRBJ1-2	TGTGCTAGAGATGGCCCCTATGGCTACACCTTC	CARDGPYGYTF
NA	TRBV11-2	many	TRBJ2-5	TGTGCCAGCAGCCTCCCCGGGCGGCAAGAGACCCAGTACTTC	CASSLPGRQETQYF
NA	TRBV6-5	many	TRBJ1-1	TGTGCCAGCAGTTACTCGATGAACACTGAAGCTTTCTTT	CASSYSMNTEAFF
NA	TRBV20-1	NA	TRBJ2-7	TGCAGTGCTAGCGGGCAGATTAACAATGAGCAGTACTTC	CSASGQINNEQYF
NA	TRBV11-2	NA	TRBJ1-1	TGTGCCAGCAGCTTAGGAACCGGGACACCGAACACTGAAGCTTTCTTT	CASSLGTGTPNTEAFF
TRBD1	TRBV7-9	many	TRBJ1-2	TGTGCCAGCAGCTTAGTAGGGGGCTTCGGCTATGGCTACACCTTC	CASSLVGGFGYGYTF
NA	TRBV9	many	TRBJ1-2	TGTGCCAGCAGCGTAGCTAGAGGGTACAACTATGGCTACACCTTC	CASSVARGYNYGYTF
NA	TRBV20-1	many	TRBJ2-7	TGCAGTGCCCCATCTAGCGTTTCCTACGAGCAGTACTTC	CSAPSSVSYEQYF
TRBD2	TRBV7-4	NA	TRBJ2-7	TGTGCCAGCAGCTCCGGGACTACACCCTACGAGCAGTACTTC	CASSSGTTPYEQYF
TRBD2	TRBV7-2	many	TRBJ2-7	TGTGCCAGCAGCTTAGGACGGGGGGAAACCTACGAGCAGTACTTC	CASSLGRGETYEQYF
NA	TRBV6-5	NA	TRBJ2-6	TGTGCCAGCAGACTTGGCCCGGATTTGGGGGCCAGCGTCCTGACTTTC	CASRLGPDLGASVLTF
NA	TRBV14	NA	TRBJ2-1	TGTGCCAGCAGTTCGACTAGAAAGAATGAGCAGTTCTTC	CASSSTRKNEQFF
TRBD1	TRBV5-1	NA	TRBJ2-7	TGCGCCAGCAGCAGCGGACAGGGGGAAAACGAGCAGTACTTC	CASSSGQGENEQYF
NA	TRBV10-3	NA	TRBJ2-7	TGTGCCATCAGTGAGTCGTTTACAGGGTCCTACGAGCAGTACTTC	CAISESFTGSYEQYF
TRBD2	TRBV2	many	TRBJ2-2	TGTGCCAGCAGTGAAGATAGCGGGGGGGCCGGGGAGCTGTTTTTT	CASSEDSGGAGELFF